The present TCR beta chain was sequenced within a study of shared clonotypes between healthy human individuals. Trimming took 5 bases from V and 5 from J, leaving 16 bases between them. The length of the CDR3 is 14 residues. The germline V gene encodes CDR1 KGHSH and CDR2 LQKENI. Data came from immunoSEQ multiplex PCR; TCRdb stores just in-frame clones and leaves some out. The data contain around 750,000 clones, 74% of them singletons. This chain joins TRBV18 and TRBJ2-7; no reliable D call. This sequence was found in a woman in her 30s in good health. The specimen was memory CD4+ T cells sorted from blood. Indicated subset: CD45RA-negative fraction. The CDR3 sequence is CASSETSGPHEQYF. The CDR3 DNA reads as TGTGCCAGCTCAGAAACCTCCGGGCCCCACGAGCAGTACTTC.